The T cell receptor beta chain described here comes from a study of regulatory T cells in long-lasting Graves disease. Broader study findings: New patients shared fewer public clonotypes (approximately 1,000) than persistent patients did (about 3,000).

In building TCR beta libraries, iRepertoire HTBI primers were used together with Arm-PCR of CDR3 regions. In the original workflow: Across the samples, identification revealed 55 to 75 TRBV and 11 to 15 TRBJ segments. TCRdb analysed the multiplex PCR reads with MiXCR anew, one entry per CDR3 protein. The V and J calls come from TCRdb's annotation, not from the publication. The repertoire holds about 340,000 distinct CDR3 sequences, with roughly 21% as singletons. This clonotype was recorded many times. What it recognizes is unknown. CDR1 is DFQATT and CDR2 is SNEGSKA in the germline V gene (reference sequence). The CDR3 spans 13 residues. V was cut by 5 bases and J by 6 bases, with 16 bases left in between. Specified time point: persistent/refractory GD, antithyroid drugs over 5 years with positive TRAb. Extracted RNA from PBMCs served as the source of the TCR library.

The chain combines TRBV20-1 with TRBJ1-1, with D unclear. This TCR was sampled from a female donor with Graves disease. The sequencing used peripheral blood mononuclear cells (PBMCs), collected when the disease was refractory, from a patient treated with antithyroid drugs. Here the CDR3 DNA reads TGCAGTGCTCCAAAGATTTTGGCGGCTGAAGCTTTCTTT. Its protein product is CSAPKILAAEAFF.